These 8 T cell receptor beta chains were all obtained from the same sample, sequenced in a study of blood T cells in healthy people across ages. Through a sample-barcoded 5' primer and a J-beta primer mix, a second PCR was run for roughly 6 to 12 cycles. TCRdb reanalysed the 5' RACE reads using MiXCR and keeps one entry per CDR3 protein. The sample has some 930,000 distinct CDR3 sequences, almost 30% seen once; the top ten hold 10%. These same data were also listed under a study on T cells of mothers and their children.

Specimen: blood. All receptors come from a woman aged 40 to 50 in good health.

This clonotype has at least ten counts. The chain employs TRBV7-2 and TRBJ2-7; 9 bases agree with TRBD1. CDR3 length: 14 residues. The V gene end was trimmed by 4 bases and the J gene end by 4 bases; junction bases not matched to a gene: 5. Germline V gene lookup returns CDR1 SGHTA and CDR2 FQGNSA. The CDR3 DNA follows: TGTGCCAGCAGCTCGACAGGGGGGGCTTACGAGCAGTACTTC. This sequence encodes CASSSTGGAYEQYF.

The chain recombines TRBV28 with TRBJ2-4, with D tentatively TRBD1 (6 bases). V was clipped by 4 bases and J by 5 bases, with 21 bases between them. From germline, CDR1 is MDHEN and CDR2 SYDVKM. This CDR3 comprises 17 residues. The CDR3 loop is CASSSRTEVRVENIQYF. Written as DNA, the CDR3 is TGTGCCAGCAGTTCCCGGACAGAGGTCCGGGTTGAAAACATTCAGTACTTC.

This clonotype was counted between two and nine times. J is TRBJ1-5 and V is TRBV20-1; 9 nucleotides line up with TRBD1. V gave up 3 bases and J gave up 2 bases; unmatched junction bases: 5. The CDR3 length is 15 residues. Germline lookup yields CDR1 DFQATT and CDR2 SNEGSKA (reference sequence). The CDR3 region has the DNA TGCAGTGCTAGGGCTACAGGGGGCGGCAATCAGCCCCAGCATTTT. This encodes CSARATGGGNQPQHF.

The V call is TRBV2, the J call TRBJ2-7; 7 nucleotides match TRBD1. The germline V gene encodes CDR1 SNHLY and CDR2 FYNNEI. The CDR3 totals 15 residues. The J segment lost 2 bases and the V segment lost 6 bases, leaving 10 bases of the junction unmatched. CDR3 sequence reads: CASRIYRGPTYEQYF. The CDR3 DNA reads TGTGCCAGCAGGATCTACAGGGGCCCAACCTACGAGCAGTACTTC.

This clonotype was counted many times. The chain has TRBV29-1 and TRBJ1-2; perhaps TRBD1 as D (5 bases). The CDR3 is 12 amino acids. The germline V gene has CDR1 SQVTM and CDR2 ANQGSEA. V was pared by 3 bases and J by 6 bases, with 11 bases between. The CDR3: CSVEGPRDGYTF. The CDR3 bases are TGCAGCGTTGAGGGCCCCAGGGATGGCTACACCTTC.

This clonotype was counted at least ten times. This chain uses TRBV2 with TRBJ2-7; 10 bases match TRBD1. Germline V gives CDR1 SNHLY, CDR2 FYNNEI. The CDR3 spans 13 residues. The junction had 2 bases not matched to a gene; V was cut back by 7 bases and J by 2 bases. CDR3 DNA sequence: TGTGCCAGCATCGGGACAGGGGCCTACGAGCAGTACTTC. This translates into CASIGTGAYEQYF.

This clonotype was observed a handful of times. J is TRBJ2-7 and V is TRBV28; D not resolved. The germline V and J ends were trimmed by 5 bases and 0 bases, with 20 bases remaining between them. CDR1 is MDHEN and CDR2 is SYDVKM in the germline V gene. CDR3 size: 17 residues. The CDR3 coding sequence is TGTGCCAGCAGTGGGCCATCCTCCAAAAAACTCTCCTACGAGCAGTACTTC. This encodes CASSGPSSKKLSYEQYF.

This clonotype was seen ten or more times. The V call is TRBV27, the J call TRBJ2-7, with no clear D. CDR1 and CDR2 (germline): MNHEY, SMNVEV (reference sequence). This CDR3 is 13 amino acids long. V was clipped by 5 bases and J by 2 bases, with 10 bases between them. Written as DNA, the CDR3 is TGTGCCAGCAGTCTCAACCCCGCCTACGAGCAGTACTTC. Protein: CASSLNPAYEQYF.